This T cell receptor beta chain comes out of a study of blood T cell repertoires in COVID-19. Study context: Samples came from the United States, Italy and Spain, spanning acute and convalescent COVID-19. Sample material is recorded as cDNA or gDNA derived from T cells, B-cell-depleted T cells, or PBMCs.

Original analysis: The authors estimated nucleated cell counts from reference gene primer amplification. The table came from immunoSEQ multiplex PCR; TCRdb's copy has only in-frame clones and leaves some out. The V and J calls and the clone size are those of that table, but D and trimming were determined from the DNA. The top ten clones hold about 3% of a sample with some 150,000 clones, 70% to 90% of them seen once. The ends lost 6 bases at V and 9 bases at J; junction bases unmatched: 7. The CDR3 is 14 residues long. CDR1 is MDHEN and CDR2 is SYDVKM in the germline V gene. The clonotype was recovered from a woman in her thirties or forties with active or convalescent COVID-19. The sequencing input was peripheral blood. The chain has TRBV28 and TRBJ1-6; 8 nucleotides agree with TRBD1. CDR3 bases: TGTGCCAGCAGGCCCGGGACAGGCCGTTCACCCCTCCACTTT. It specifies CASRPGTGRSPLHF.